The 9 T cell receptor beta chains given below trace back to one sample, sequenced in a study of shared T cell receptors in the human thymus. The table came from immunoSEQ multiplex PCR; TCRdb's copy has only in-frame clones and leaves some out. The sample carries a few hundred thousand clones, about 95% recorded once. The source material was thymocytes. These receptors were taken from a human donor.

The chain links TRBV27 to TRBJ2-2; no reliable D call. The V gene lost 6 bases and the J gene lost 0 bases, with 5 bases spanning the gap. The germline gives CDR1 MNHEY, CDR2 SMNVEV (reference sequence). This CDR3 has 13 residues. CDR3 sequence (DNA): TGTGCCAGCAGGACGTCGAACACCGGGGAGCTGTTTTTT. It translates to CASRTSNTGELFF.

This chain links TRBV30 with TRBJ1-2; perhaps TRBD1 as D (5 bases). V lost 3 bases and J 6 bases, leaving 17 bases between the germline ends. Germline CDR1 and CDR2: GTSNPN and SVGIG (reference sequence). The CDR3 totals 14 residues. The CDR3 sequence: CAWRCRGNIDGYTF. The CDR3 bases are TGTGCCTGGAGGTGCCGGGGGAATATTGATGGCTACACCTTC. Full variable domain (remainder filled in from reference TRBV30 and TRBJ1-2): SQTIHQWPATLVQPVGSPLSLECTVEGTSNPNLYWYRQAAGRGLQLLFYSVGIGQISSEVPQNLSASRPQDRQFILSSKKLLLSDSGFYLCAWRCRGNIDGYTFGSGTRLTVV.

About this clone: Additional DNA sequences in this sample encode the identical CDR3. This sequence joins TRBV30 and TRBJ1-5; unclear D gene. The CDR3 is 13 residues long. Germline V gives CDR1 GTSNPN, CDR2 SVGIG (reference sequence). Between the trimmed V and J ends, which lost 1 base and 0 bases, there was a span of 4 bases. This CDR3 is CAWSGDSNQPQHF. In nucleotides, the CDR3 is TGTGCCTGGAGTGGAGATAGCAATCAGCCCCAGCATTTT.

The table lists this clone with a count of one. CDR3 loop: CASSLKRDRARLGYTEAFF. CDR3 in DNA: TGTGCCAGCAGCTTAAAAAGGGACAGGGCGCGCTTAGGGTACACTGAAGCTTTCTTT. The chain is built from TRBV7-2 and TRBJ1-1; 9 nucleotides agree with TRBD1. The V and J ends lost 2 bases and 3 bases, in that order; junction bases with no gene match: 16. Per the germline V gene, CDR1 is SGHTA and CDR2 is FQGNSA. There are 19 residues in the CDR3. The full variable domain, completed using reference TRBV7-2 and TRBJ1-1, is GAGVSQSPSNKVTEKGKDVELRCDPISGHTALYWYRQSLGQGLEFLIYFQGNSAPDKSGLPSDRFSAERTGGSVSTLTIQRTQQEDSAVYLCASSLKRDRARLGYTEAFFGQGTRLTVV.

The chain joins TRBV19 to TRBJ2-7; 7 positions agree with TRBD1. The CDR3 sequence is 14 residues long. Germline V gives CDR1 LNHDA, CDR2 SQIVND (reference sequence). The trim removed 0 bases at V and 5 bases at J, leaving 4 bases unmatched. CDR3 in amino acids: CASSIEGQSHEQYF. In nucleotides, the CDR3 is TGTGCCAGTAGTATAGAGGGACAGTCCCACGAGCAGTACTTC.

V and J are TRBV27 and TRBJ2-7; tentatively, D is TRBD1 (8 bases). The V gene lost 6 bases and the J gene lost 5 bases, with 29 bases spanning the gap. CDR1 and CDR2 from the germline V gene are MNHEY and SMNVEV (reference sequence). CDR3 length: 18 amino acids. As DNA, the CDR3 is TGTGCCAGCAGCTCATTAAGAACAGGGGGGGATCCTAAAAACGAGCAGTACTTC. Amino acid sequence: CASSSLRTGGDPKNEQYF.

This clone was recorded only once. The chain has TRBV12-2 and TRBJ2-1. TRBV12-2 is a listed pseudogene. CDR3 length equals 18 residues. The CDR3 bases are TGTGCAAGTCGCTCAGAGGTACCCTCTAGGAGTTGGGGCAATGAGCAGTTCTTC. Its translation is CASRSEVPSRSWGNEQFF.

The chain recombines TRBV4-2 with TRBJ2-1; D might be TRBD2 (5 bases). Trimming shortened V by 1 base and J by 4 bases, and 17 bases separated the two germline ends. This CDR3 has 17 residues. Germline V CDR1 and CDR2: LGHNA, YNFKEQ. The CDR3 DNA is TGTGCCAGCAGCCAAGCTCCGCGCGGGTCGGCTTACAATGAGCAGTTCTTC. Translated, it gives CASSQAPRGSAYNEQFF.

For this clone: The junction differs from germline at one of its ends, possibly a read error. J is TRBJ1-2 and V is TRBV7-2, with a tentative D call TRBD1 (6 bases). This CDR3 contains 17 residues. Per germline, CDR1 SGHTA and CDR2 FQGNSA. CDR3 nucleotide sequence: TGCGCCAGCACCCCAAGGGGGGAGGGGGTAGCTAACTATGGCTACACCTTC. Translating it yields CASTPRGEGVANYGYTF.